This passage covers 30 T cell receptor beta chains from one sample sequenced in a study of early T cells in non-severe SARS-CoV-2 infection. From the 5' RACE reads, TCRdb called clonotypes with MiXCR, one entry per CDR3 protein. The data show tens of thousands of distinct CDR3 sequences, 10% seen once. Sequencing input: whole blood. All receptors come from an adult who was a healthcare worker with PCR-confirmed SARS-CoV-2 infection or an uninfected control (not recorded which).

This clonotype was detected ten times or more. The chain links TRBV20-1 to TRBJ1-6, with D hard to call. The CDR3 is made up of 13 amino acids. V dropped 2 bases and J dropped 4 bases, with 6 bases sitting between them. Germline V lookup: CDR1 DFQATT, CDR2 SNEGSKA (reference sequence). CDR3 sequence reads: CSARSQYNSPLHF. The DNA for the CDR3 is TGCAGTGCTAGAAGCCAGTATAATTCACCCCTCCACTTT.

This clonotype has a count of ten or more. The chain has TRBV2 and TRBJ2-7, with D perhaps TRBD1 or TRBD2 (5 bases each). CDR1 and CDR2 (germline): SNHLY, FYNNEI. Trimming removed 6 bases at V and 4 bases at J, with 10 bases between. The CDR3 is 12 residues long. CDR3 in DNA: TGTGCCAGCAGCGGGGCCGGGTACGAGCAGTACTTC. As protein: CASSGAGYEQYF.

This chain uses TRBV7-3 with TRBJ2-5; D might be TRBD1 or TRBD2, each matching 5 bases. Per germline, CDR1 SGHTA and CDR2 FQGTGA. With 5 bases removed from V and 2 bases from J, the gap between germline ends came to 15 bases. The CDR3 covers 15 residues. The CDR3 nucleotides read TGTGCCAGCAGCCCAGGCGGTTGGGGGCAAGAGACCCAGTACTTC. Translated: CASSPGGWGQETQYF.

This clonotype was seen ten or more times. CDR3 nucleotides: TGCAGTGCTAGAGAACAGACAGGGCCTAGCACAGATACGCAGTATTTT. Translation: CSAREQTGPSTDTQYF. The chain couples TRBV20-1 to TRBJ2-3; the match to TRBD1 covers 7 bases. Trimming at V came to 0 bases and at J to 0 bases, leaving 6 bases not matched to a gene. The CDR3 length is 16 residues. Looked up from germline, CDR1 is DFQATT and CDR2 is SNEGSKA (reference sequence).

This clonotype was detected ten times or more. This chain links TRBV9 with TRBJ2-4; 11 nucleotides match TRBD1. Germline CDR1 and CDR2: SGDLS and YYNGEE. The CDR3 is 17 amino acids. V was pared by 3 bases and J by 0 bases, with 5 bases of the junction left unmatched. This CDR3 reads CASSAGTGGLAKNIQYF. CDR3 nucleotides: TGTGCCAGCAGCGCCGGGACAGGGGGACTAGCCAAAAACATTCAGTACTTC.

The chain links TRBV4-2 to TRBJ2-2, with 7 positions matching TRBD2. Per the germline V gene, CDR1 is LGHNA and CDR2 is YNFKEQ. V shed 1 base and J 8 bases; nucleotides not matched to a gene: 7. The CDR3 consists of 15 residues. The CDR3 DNA sequence: TGTGCCAGCAGCCAAGGGCTACTCGGGAGGGGGGAGCTGTTTTTT. It translates to CASSQGLLGRGELFF.

This clonotype came up many times. The rearrangement links TRBV9 to TRBJ2-3; TRBD2 might be the D (6 bases). V dropped 0 bases and J dropped 1 base, with 9 bases sitting between them. The CDR3 extends over 15 amino acids. Germline V gene data show CDR1 as SGDLS and CDR2 as YYNGEE. For the CDR3, the DNA is TGTGCCAGCAGCGTAGTGGGGACTCGCACAGATACGCAGTATTTT. Protein product: CASSVVGTRTDTQYF.

This clonotype was recorded at least ten times. The CDR3 DNA is TGTGCTAGTGGTCCGGGGGAGGGCCACAAGGATGAGCAGTTCTTC. Residues: CASGPGEGHKDEQFF. The chain has TRBV12-5 and TRBJ2-1, with 7 bases that match TRBD2. The trim removed 5 bases at V and 8 bases at J, leaving 12 bases unmatched. The CDR3 spans 15 residues. Germline V gene sequence: CDR1 LGHNT, CDR2 FRNRAP.

In regard to this clonotype: A much larger clone sits a single nucleotide away, making a read error possible. V usage is TRBV11-2 and J usage is TRBJ2-2; D gene ambiguous. From germline, CDR1 is SGHAT and CDR2 FQNNGV. The CDR3 has 14 amino acids. CDR3 residues: CASSLVRNTEELFF. DNA of the CDR3: TGTGCCAGCAGCTTAGTTAGAAACACCGAGGAGCTGTTTTTT. Variable domain in full (rest from reference TRBV11-2 and TRBJ2-2): EAGVAQSPRYKIIEKRQSVAFWCNPISGHATLYWYQQILGQGPKLLIQFQNNGVVDDSQLPKDRFSAERLKGVDSTLKIQPAKLEDSAVYLCASSLVRNTEELFFGEGSRLTVL.

This clonotype appeared a few times. The chain couples TRBV9 to TRBJ2-1; 10 bases are shared with TRBD2. V trimming: 3 bases; J trimming: 4 bases; junction bases outside the gene matches: 7. The germline gives CDR1 SGDLS, CDR2 YYNGEE. There are 16 residues in the CDR3. In nucleotides, the CDR3 is TGTGCCAGCAGCGGGCCTGGACTAGCGGAATACAATGAGCAGTTCTTC. Amino acid sequence: CASSGPGLAEYNEQFF.

The table lists this clonotype with a few counts. This chain links TRBV11-2 with TRBJ2-7, with D possibly being TRBD1 or TRBD2 (5 bases each). CDR3 length equals 16 residues. Trimming removed 0 bases at V and 2 bases at J, with 14 bases between. Germline V gene data show CDR1 as SGHAT and CDR2 as FQNNGV. This chain's CDR3 is CASSLDHRDPAYEQYF. Here the CDR3 DNA reads TGTGCCAGCAGCTTAGATCACCGGGACCCAGCCTACGAGCAGTACTTC.

There are a few counts of this clonotype. The genes are TRBV29-1 and TRBJ2-3; D unclear. Trimming removed 0 bases at V and 0 bases at J, with 4 bases between. Germline V gene sequence: CDR1 SQVTM, CDR2 ANQGSEA. The CDR3 has 13 amino acids. The CDR3 coding sequence is TGCAGCGTTGAAGAGGGGAGCACAGATACGCAGTATTTT. Its protein product is CSVEEGSTDTQYF.

The table lists this clonotype with many counts. V is TRBV7-2 and J is TRBJ2-6; D may be TRBD2 (5 bases). Trimming took off 5 bases at V and 9 bases at J, with 17 bases between the two ends. Germline V lookup: CDR1 SGHTA, CDR2 FQGNSA. The CDR3 is 15 residues long. CDR3 in DNA: TGTGCCAGCAGCCCTCAACTAGGTCCGGGCAACGTCCTGACTTTC. This sequence encodes CASSPQLGPGNVLTF.

The sample holds a few counts of this clonotype. CDR3 nucleotides: TGTGCCAGCAGCCCCGACCGAAACATTCAGTACTTC. This sequence encodes CASSPDRNIQYF. This rearrangement joins TRBV7-9 to TRBJ2-4, with D unclear. V was clipped by 5 bases and J by 6 bases, with 8 bases between them. The CDR3 totals 12 residues. CDR1 SEHNR and CDR2 FQNEAQ come from the germline V gene (reference sequence).

This clonotype came up a few times. The rearrangement joins TRBV7-2 to TRBJ2-3; D is perhaps TRBD1 (5 bases). CDR3 length: 14 residues. The V gene's germline CDR1 is SGHTA and CDR2 FQGNSA. Trimming removed 1 base from V and 4 bases from J, with 9 bases in between. The CDR3 sequence is CASSLDRSPDTQYF. In DNA form, the CDR3 reads TGTGCCAGCAGCTTAGACAGGTCCCCAGATACGCAGTATTTT.

This clonotype appeared a few times. The J gene is TRBJ2-3, the V gene TRBV7-9, with 7 bases identical to TRBD2. CDR3 length equals 14 residues. The V gene's germline CDR1 is SEHNR and CDR2 FQNEAQ (reference sequence). V shed 4 bases and J 2 bases; nucleotides not matched to a gene: 3. The CDR3: CASSSSGATDTQYF. The CDR3 DNA reads as TGTGCCAGCAGCTCGAGCGGGGCCACAGATACGCAGTATTTT. The complete variable domain, with remaining parts taken from reference TRBV7-9 and TRBJ2-3, reads DTGVSQNPRHKITKRGQNVTFRCDPISEHNRLYWYRQTLGQGPEFLTYFQNEAQLEKSRLLSDRFSAERPKGSFSTLEIQRTEQGDSAMYLCASSSSGATDTQYFGPGTRLTVL.

This clonotype came up a few times. The V and J genes are TRBV2 and TRBJ2-3; no clear D. Germline lookup yields CDR1 SNHLY and CDR2 FYNNEI. The V gene lost 6 bases and the J gene lost 2 bases, with 9 bases spanning the gap. This CDR3 is built from 13 residues. The CDR3 is CASSPFPTDTQYF. The CDR3 DNA sequence: TGTGCCAGCAGCCCGTTCCCCACAGATACGCAGTATTTT. Complete variable domain (other parts from reference TRBV2 and TRBJ2-3): EPEVTQTPSHQVTQMGQEVILRCVPISNHLYFYWYRQILGQKVEFLVSFYNNEISEKSEIFDDQFSVERPDGSNFTLKIRSTKLEDSAMYFCASSPFPTDTQYFGPGTRLTVL.

This clonotype was detected ten times or more. The chain carries TRBV6-2 or TRBV6-3 and TRBJ2-5, with 9 bases aligning to TRBD1. This CDR3 is 15 amino acids long. Germline CDR1 and CDR2: MNHEY and SVGEGT. V lost 3 bases and J lost 4; bases outside the gene matches: 6. The CDR3 protein is CASSYEGQGRETQYF. The CDR3 DNA reads TGTGCCAGCAGTTATGAAGGACAGGGGCGAGAGACCCAGTACTTC.

This clonotype was found a few times. This sequence joins TRBV10-3 and TRBJ2-7; 7 nucleotides match TRBD1. The germline V gene has CDR1 ENHRY and CDR2 SYGVKD. This CDR3 is built from 14 residues. V lost 5 bases, J lost 3 bases, and 7 bases stayed unmatched. CDR3 bases: TGTGCCATCAGTCCTAGAACAGGGGACTACGAGCAGTACTTC. Amino acids: CAISPRTGDYEQYF.

Here the CDR3 DNA reads TGTGCCAGCAGCGTAGAACCTTACAATGAGCAGTTCTTC. This gives the protein CASSVEPYNEQFF. The chain carries TRBV9 and TRBJ2-1, with D uncertain. The CDR3 consists of 13 residues. Germline CDR1 reads SGDLS; CDR2 reads YYNGEE. Between the trimmed V and J ends, which lost 0 bases and 4 bases, there was a span of 5 bases.

The rearrangement uses TRBV6-2 or TRBV6-3 and TRBJ2-3, with TRBD2 identical over 10 bases. The V gene's germline CDR1 is MNHEY and CDR2 SVGEGT. The CDR3 length is 16 residues. After removal of 2 bases from V and 5 bases from J, the junction contained 7 bases not matched to a gene. The CDR3, as DNA: TGTGCCAGCAGTTACCGGGCTAGCGGGAGTCGAGATACGCAGTATTTT. This encodes CASSYRASGSRDTQYF.

This clonotype came up many times. J is TRBJ2-7 and V is TRBV18; possibly TRBD2 for D (7 bases). There are 15 residues in the CDR3. The V gene's germline CDR1 is KGHSH and CDR2 LQKENI. Trimming removed 0 bases from V and 1 base from J, with 10 bases in between. CDR3 bases: TGTGCCAGCTCACCACCGGCGGGGGCTTCCTACGAGCAGTACTTC. This translates into CASSPPAGASYEQYF.

The sample holds many counts of this clonotype. The chain carries TRBV6-5 and TRBJ1-1; 8 nucleotides line up with TRBD1. The CDR3 is 15 amino acids. V was pared by 1 base and J by 5 bases, with 6 bases of the junction left unmatched. Germline V gene lookup returns CDR1 MNHEY and CDR2 SVGAGI. The CDR3 DNA sequence: TGTGCCAGCAGTTACTTGGCAGGGGGCGAGACTGAAGCTTTCTTT. Residues: CASSYLAGGETEAFF.

The genes are TRBV29-1 and TRBJ2-7; 9 bases line up with TRBD2. In germline, CDR1 is SQVTM, CDR2 ANQGSEA. The V and J ends lost 3 bases and 5 bases, in that order; junction bases with no gene match: 8. The CDR3 sequence is 14 residues long. In nucleotides, the CDR3 is TGCAGCGTTGATGCGCATAGCGGGAGCCACGAGCAGTACTTC. Protein: CSVDAHSGSHEQYF.

This clonotype appeared many times. The CDR3 spells CASSLRPLYEQYF. As DNA, the CDR3 is TGTGCCAGCAGCTTACGCCCGCTATACGAGCAGTACTTC. This chain links TRBV7-9 with TRBJ2-7, with unresolved D. The CDR3 is made up of 13 amino acids. With 2 bases removed from V and 4 bases from J, the gap between germline ends came to 9 bases. Per germline, CDR1 SEHNR and CDR2 FQNEAQ (reference sequence). The full variable domain, completed using reference TRBV7-9 and TRBJ2-7, is DTGVSQNPRHKITKRGQNVTFRCDPISEHNRLYWYRQTLGQGPEFLTYFQNEAQLEKSRLLSDRFSAERPKGSFSTLEIQRTEQGDSAMYLCASSLRPLYEQYFGPGTRLTVT.

This clonotype turned up a few times. One junction end disagrees with the germline gene, perhaps due to a read error. The chain carries TRBV7-7 and TRBJ2-1; D tentatively fits TRBD1 or TRBD2 (7 bases each). The CDR3 consists of 17 residues. CDR1 and CDR2 (germline): SSHAT, FNYEAQ (reference sequence). DNA for the CDR3: TGTGCTAGCAGCCCGAATCAGGGGGGGAGCTCCTACAATGAGCAGTTCTTC. Protein: CASSPNQGGSSYNEQFF.

J is TRBJ1-1 and V is TRBV20-1; 7 bases are shared with TRBD1. J gave up 5 bases and V 3 bases, and 3 bases lay outside the gene matches. The CDR3 sequence is 12 residues long. The germline V gene encodes CDR1 DFQATT and CDR2 SNEGSKA (reference sequence). CDR3 bases: TGCAGTGCTAGCAGGGGGTTTACTGAAGCTTTCTTT. Amino acids: CSASRGFTEAFF.

In this sample, this clonotype turned up many times. This rearrangement joins TRBV5-1 to TRBJ2-3; 8 bases fit TRBD1. J gave up 5 bases and V 6 bases, and 5 bases lay outside the gene matches. The CDR3 consists of 13 residues. Germline V lookup: CDR1 SGHRS, CDR2 YFSETQ. CDR3 sequence reads: CASTFTGGDTQYF. The CDR3 DNA reads TGCGCCAGCACCTTCACAGGGGGAGATACGCAGTATTTT.

V usage is TRBV30 and J usage is TRBJ1-5; D is perhaps TRBD1 (5 bases). Germline values: CDR1 GTSNPN, CDR2 SVGIG (reference sequence). V lost 1 base and J 3 bases, leaving 13 bases between the germline ends. The CDR3 consists of 15 residues. In DNA, the CDR3 is TGTGCCTGGAGTGCCCTGGGGGGAGACAATCAGCCCCAGCATTTT. Protein: CAWSALGGDNQPQHF.

In its sample, this clonotype was seen many times. The chain recombines TRBV20-1 with TRBJ2-7, with D hard to call. In germline, CDR1 is DFQATT, CDR2 SNEGSKA (reference sequence). V lost 2 bases and J lost 4, with 9 bases in between. This CDR3 contains 12 residues. The CDR3 loop reads CSARTVNYEQYF. CDR3 nucleotide sequence: TGCAGTGCTAGAACTGTAAATTACGAGCAGTACTTC.